A selection of T cell receptor beta chains follows, all from one sample in a study of response to subunit inactivated influenza vaccine. MiXCR was run by TCRdb on the RT-PCR reads, yielding one entry per CDR3 protein. The sample shows 500,000 to 600,000 distinct CDR3 sequences, 14% of them seen only once. The input for sequencing was PBMCs from blood, taken roughly 12 days after vaccination. Every receptor here comes from a man aged 50 to 60 who received an inactivated influenza vaccine. Each CDR3 is given with its conserved first and last residue. The D gene is left open where the match is weak. Rows give clone size only sometimes, using once, few, many, or a class for an expanded clone.

TRBJ2-3 | TRBV14 | NA | NA | CASSQGVTDTQYF | TGTGCCAGCAGCCAAGGCGTCACAGATACGCAGTATTTT
TRBJ1-5 | TRBV3-1 | few | TRBD1 | CASSQGGGHQPQHF | TGTGCCAGCAGCCAAGGAGGGGGCCATCAGCCCCAGCATTTT
TRBJ1-1 | TRBV20-1 | few | NA | CSASTGNTEAFF | TGCAGTGCTTCGACAGGGAACACTGAAGCTTTCTTT
TRBJ2-3 | TRBV6-2/TRBV6-3 | NA | NA | CASSYHQAAASDTQYF | TGTGCCAGCAGTTACCACCAGGCTGCGGCCTCAGATACGCAGTATTTT
TRBJ1-6 | TRBV4-2 | few | NA | CASSQGSRDSLPLHF | TGTGCCAGCAGCCAAGGAAGCAGGGACTCCTTACCCCTCCACTTT
TRBJ2-2 | TRBV29-1 | NA | TRBD1 | CSVKHLTGQGARTGELFF | TGCAGCGTTAAACACCTTACGGGACAGGGGGCGCGTACCGGGGAGCTGTTTTTT
TRBJ2-1 | TRBV9 | NA | TRBD2 | CASSAWVGGADEQFF | TGTGCCAGCAGCGCTTGGGTCGGGGGGGCCGATGAGCAGTTCTTC
TRBJ1-2 | TRBV20-1 | NA | TRBD1 | CSARDTDRGAYGYTF | TGCAGTGCTAGAGATACCGACAGGGGAGCCTATGGCTACACCTTC
TRBJ2-2 | TRBV20-1 | NA | TRBD1 | CSARDLGQGAGELFF | TGCAGTGCTAGAGATTTGGGACAGGGGGCCGGGGAGCTGTTTTTT
TRBJ1-2 | TRBV5-6 | NA | TRBD1 | CASSWTGARGGYTF | TGTGCCAGCAGCTGGACAGGGGCTCGAGGAGGCTACACCTTC
TRBJ2-1 | TRBV12-3/TRBV12-4 | many | TRBD2 | CASTLGGRWKFF | TGTGCCAGCACCCTGGGGGGGAGGTGGAAGTTCTTC
TRBJ2-3 | TRBV9 | NA | NA | CASSVLGDSDTQYF | TGTGCCAGCAGCGTTCTAGGGGATTCAGATACGCAGTATTTT
TRBJ2-5 | TRBV27 | few | TRBD2 | CASSPGTSGSRETQYF | TGTGCCAGCAGTCCAGGGACTAGCGGGAGTAGGGAGACCCAGTACTTC
TRBJ1-5 | TRBV10-3 | NA | TRBD1 | CAIRGQGINQPQHF | TGTGCCATCAGGGGACAGGGTATAAATCAGCCCCAGCATTTT
TRBJ2-3 | TRBV28 | few | TRBD1 | CAANRDRSTDTQYF | TGTGCCGCTAACCGGGACAGGAGCACAGATACGCAGTATTTT
TRBJ2-7 | TRBV2 | few | NA | CASRIREIVYEQYF | TGTGCCAGCAGGATCAGGGAGATCGTCTACGAGCAGTACTTC
TRBJ2-1 | TRBV5-1 | NA | TRBD2 | CASSLTSGIYNEQFF | TGCGCCAGCAGCTTGACTAGCGGTATATACAATGAGCAGTTCTTC
TRBJ2-3 | TRBV5-1 | few | TRBD2 | CASSLVPGGGTDTQYF | TGCGCCAGCAGCTTGGTACCGGGCGGGGGAACAGATACGCAGTATTTT
TRBJ2-1 | TRBV27 | NA | TRBD2 | CASSLSLSGSKYEQFF | TGTGCCAGCAGTTTATCGTTAAGCGGGAGTAAGTATGAGCAGTTCTTC
TRBJ2-3 | TRBV29-1 | NA | NA | CRAGGGGKSDTQYF | TGCAGGGCCGGTGGTGGCGGGAAGTCAGATACGCAGTATTTT
TRBJ2-7 | TRBV6-5 | few | NA | CASSYWPGVYEQYF | TGTGCCAGCAGTTACTGGCCGGGGGTTTACGAGCAGTACTTC
TRBJ2-7 | TRBV6-5 | few | TRBD1 | CASSYDRTGWSSYEQYF | TGTGCCAGCAGTTACGACCGGACAGGGTGGAGCTCCTACGAGCAGTACTTC
TRBJ2-7 | TRBV7-4 | NA | NA | CASIALVEQYF | TGTGCCAGCATCGCCCTAGTAGAGCAGTACTTC
TRBJ2-2 | TRBV5-1 | many | NA | CASSRDTYTGELFF | TGCGCCAGCAGTCGGGACACCTACACCGGGGAGCTGTTTTTT
TRBJ2-3 | TRBV6-5 | NA | TRBD2 | CASSYSSGRSTDTQYF | TGTGCCAGCAGTTACTCTAGCGGGAGGAGCACAGATACGCAGTATTTT
TRBJ2-3 | TRBV9 | NA | NA | CASSFPGRGSTDTQYF | TGTGCCAGCAGCTTCCCCGGCCGGGGAAGCACAGATACGCAGTATTTT
TRBJ2-1 | TRBV6-5 | few | TRBD2 | CASSYAGLVSGGEQFF | TGTGCCAGCAGTTACGCAGGGTTGGTGTCGGGAGGTGAGCAGTTCTTC
TRBJ2-3 | TRBV5-1 | NA | NA | CASSIQRLVTSTDTQYF | TGCGCCAGCAGCATCCAACGACTAGTCACTAGCACAGATACGCAGTATTTT
TRBJ2-1 | TRBV5-6 | NA | TRBD2 | CASRKLAGGLNEQFF | TGTGCCAGCAGGAAACTAGCGGGGGGACTGAATGAGCAGTTCTTC
TRBJ2-3 | TRBV12-3/TRBV12-4 | NA | TRBD1 | CATHRGHTDTQYF | TGTGCCACCCACAGGGGTCACACAGATACGCAGTATTTT
TRBJ1-2 | TRBV6-2/TRBV6-3 | few | NA | CASSYSAGFANYGYTF | TGTGCCAGCAGTTACTCGGCCGGATTCGCTAACTATGGCTACACCTTC
TRBJ2-1 | TRBV6-4 | many | NA | CASSEGGSSYNEQFF | TGTGCCAGCAGTGAGGGCGGTAGCTCCTACAATGAGCAGTTCTTC
TRBJ2-7 | TRBV6-1 | NA | NA | CASSQSPTGSHEQYF | TGTGCCAGCAGCCAGTCTCCGACAGGTTCGCACGAGCAGTACTTC
TRBJ2-1 | TRBV12-3/TRBV12-4 | few | NA | CASGGTDNNEQFF | TGTGCCAGCGGTGGGACGGACAACAATGAGCAGTTCTTC
TRBJ2-5 | TRBV20-1 | NA | NA | CSPGGFRETQYF | TGCAGCCCAGGGGGGTTTCGGGAGACCCAGTACTTC
TRBJ2-2 | TRBV7-9 | NA | TRBD1 | CASSTDRGIPGELFF | TGTGCCAGCAGTACCGACAGGGGGATCCCCGGGGAGCTGTTTTTT
TRBJ2-5 | TRBV7-2 | few | TRBD2 | CASSLWLAGGWETQYF | TGTGCCAGCAGCCTATGGCTAGCGGGAGGGTGGGAGACCCAGTACTTC
TRBJ1-4 | TRBV21-1 | many | NA | CASSKGRKGVDEKLFF | TGTGCCAGCAGCAAAGGGAGGAAAGGGGTTGATGAAAAACTGTTTTTT
TRBJ2-5 | TRBV5-1 | NA | NA | CASSLLPRGLLAGEETQYF | TGCGCCAGCAGCTTGCTCCCCAGGGGTCTTTTGGCGGGAGAAGAGACCCAGTACTTC
TRBJ2-1 | TRBV4-3 | NA | NA | CASSQDWAGGAYNEQFF | TGCGCCAGCAGCCAAGATTGGGCCGGGGGCGCTTACAATGAGCAGTTCTTC
TRBJ2-7 | TRBV27 | NA | TRBD2 | CASRRTSGISYEQYF | TGTGCCAGCAGGCGGACTAGCGGGATCTCCTACGAGCAGTACTTC
TRBJ2-6 | TRBV6-1 | few | NA | CASREGSGANVLTF | TGTGCCAGCAGAGAGGGATCTGGGGCCAACGTCCTGACTTTC
TRBJ2-5 | TRBV5-1 | NA | NA | CASSTASSAEGTQYF | TGCGCCAGCAGCACGGCTAGCAGTGCCGAGGGGACCCAGTACTTC
TRBJ2-2 | TRBV12-3/TRBV12-4 | few | NA | CASSLDGGTTGELFF | TGTGCCAGCAGTTTAGACGGAGGGACGACCGGGGAGCTGTTTTTT
TRBJ2-7 | TRBV7-2 | few | NA | CASTARASVSYEQYF | TGTGCCAGCACCGCCAGGGCCAGTGTCTCCTACGAGCAGTACTTC
TRBJ1-2 | TRBV7-2 | NA | NA | CASSLAWAGSGYTF | TGTGCCAGCAGCTTAGCCTGGGCAGGGTCCGGCTACACCTTC
TRBJ2-7 | TRBV5-1 | many | TRBD1 | CASSIDRAYEQYF | TGCGCCAGCAGCATCGACAGGGCCTACGAGCAGTACTTC